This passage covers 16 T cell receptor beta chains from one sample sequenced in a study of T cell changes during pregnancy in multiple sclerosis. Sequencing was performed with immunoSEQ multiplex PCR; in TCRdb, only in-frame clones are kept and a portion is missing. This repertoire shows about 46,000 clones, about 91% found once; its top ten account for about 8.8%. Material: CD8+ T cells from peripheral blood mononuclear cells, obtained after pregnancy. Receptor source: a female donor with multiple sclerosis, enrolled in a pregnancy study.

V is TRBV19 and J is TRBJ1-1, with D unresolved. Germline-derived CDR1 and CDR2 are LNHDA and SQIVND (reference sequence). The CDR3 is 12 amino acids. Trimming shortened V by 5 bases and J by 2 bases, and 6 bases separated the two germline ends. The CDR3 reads CASSLRNTEAFF. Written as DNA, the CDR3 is TGTGCCAGTAGTCTTAGAAACACTGAAGCTTTCTTT.

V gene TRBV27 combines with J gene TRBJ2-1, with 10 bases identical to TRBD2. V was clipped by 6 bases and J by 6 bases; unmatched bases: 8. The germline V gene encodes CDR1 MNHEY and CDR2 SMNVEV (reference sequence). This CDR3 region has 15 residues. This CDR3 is CASSNQRGGRNEQFF. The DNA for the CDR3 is TGTGCCAGCAGCAACCAGCGGGGGGGCCGCAATGAGCAGTTCTTC.

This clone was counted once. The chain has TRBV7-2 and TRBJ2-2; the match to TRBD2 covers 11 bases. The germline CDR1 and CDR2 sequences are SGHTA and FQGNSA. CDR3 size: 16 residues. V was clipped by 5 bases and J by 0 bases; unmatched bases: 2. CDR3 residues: CASSPLAGANTGELFF. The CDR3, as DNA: TGTGCCAGCAGCCCACTAGCGGGGGCGAACACCGGGGAGCTGTTTTTT.

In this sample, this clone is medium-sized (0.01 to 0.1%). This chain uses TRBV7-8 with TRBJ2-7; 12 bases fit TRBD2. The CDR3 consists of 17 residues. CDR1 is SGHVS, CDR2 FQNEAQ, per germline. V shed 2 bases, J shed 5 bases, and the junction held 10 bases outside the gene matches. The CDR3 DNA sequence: TGTGCCAGCAGCTTAACCCCGACTAGCGGGGGCCTCCACGAGCAGTACTTC. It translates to CASSLTPTSGGLHEQYF.

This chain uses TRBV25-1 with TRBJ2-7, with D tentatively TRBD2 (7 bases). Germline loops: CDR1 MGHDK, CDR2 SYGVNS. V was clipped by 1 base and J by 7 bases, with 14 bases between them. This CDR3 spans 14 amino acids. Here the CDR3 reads CASSEFGGRGEQYF. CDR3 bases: TGTGCCAGCAGTGAATTTGGGGGGAGGGGGGAGCAGTACTTC.

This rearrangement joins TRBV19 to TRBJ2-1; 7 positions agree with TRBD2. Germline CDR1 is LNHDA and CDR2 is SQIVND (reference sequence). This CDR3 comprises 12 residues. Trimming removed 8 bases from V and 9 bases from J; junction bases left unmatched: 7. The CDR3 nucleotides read TGTGCCAGTGAGGGGAGCGGGATTGAGCAGTTCTTC. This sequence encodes CASEGSGIEQFF.

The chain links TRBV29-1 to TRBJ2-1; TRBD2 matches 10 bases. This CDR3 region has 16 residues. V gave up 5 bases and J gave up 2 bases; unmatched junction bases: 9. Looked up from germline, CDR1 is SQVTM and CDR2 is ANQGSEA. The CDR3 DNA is TGCAGCGTTAGCGGGGGGGAGGGGGTGACCTACAATGAGCAGTTCTTC. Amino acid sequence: CSVSGGEGVTYNEQFF.

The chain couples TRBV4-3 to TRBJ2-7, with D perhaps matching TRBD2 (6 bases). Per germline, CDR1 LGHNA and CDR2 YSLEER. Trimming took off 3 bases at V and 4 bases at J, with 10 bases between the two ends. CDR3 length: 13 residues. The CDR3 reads CASSHSRGYEQYF. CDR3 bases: TGCGCCAGCAGCCATTCGCGGGGATACGAGCAGTACTTC.

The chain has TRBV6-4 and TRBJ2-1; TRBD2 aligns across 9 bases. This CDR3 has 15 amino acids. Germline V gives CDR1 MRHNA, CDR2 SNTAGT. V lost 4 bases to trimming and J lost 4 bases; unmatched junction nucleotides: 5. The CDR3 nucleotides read TGTGCCAGCAGTGTCGCTAGCGGGACATACAATGAGCAGTTCTTC. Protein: CASSVASGTYNEQFF.

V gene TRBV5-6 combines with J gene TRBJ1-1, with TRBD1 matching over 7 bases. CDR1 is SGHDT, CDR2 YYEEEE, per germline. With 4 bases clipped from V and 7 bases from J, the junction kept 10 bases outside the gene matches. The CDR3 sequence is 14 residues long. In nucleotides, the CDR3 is TGTGCCAGCAGCCTCATACAGGGGCAGCTTGAAGCTTTCTTT. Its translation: CASSLIQGQLEAFF.

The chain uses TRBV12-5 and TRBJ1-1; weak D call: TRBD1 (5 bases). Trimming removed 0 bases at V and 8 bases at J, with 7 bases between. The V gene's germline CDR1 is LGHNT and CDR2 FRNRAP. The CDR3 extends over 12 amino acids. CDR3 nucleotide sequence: TGTGCTAGTGGTTTGGTCGCAGGGGAAGCTTTCTTT. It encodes CASGLVAGEAFF.

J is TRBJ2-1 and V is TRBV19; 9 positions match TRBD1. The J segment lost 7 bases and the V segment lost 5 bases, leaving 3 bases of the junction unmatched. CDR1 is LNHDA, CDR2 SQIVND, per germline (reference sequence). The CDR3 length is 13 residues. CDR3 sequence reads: CASSVTGGNEQFF. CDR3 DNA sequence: TGTGCCAGTAGTGTGACAGGGGGGAATGAGCAGTTCTTC.

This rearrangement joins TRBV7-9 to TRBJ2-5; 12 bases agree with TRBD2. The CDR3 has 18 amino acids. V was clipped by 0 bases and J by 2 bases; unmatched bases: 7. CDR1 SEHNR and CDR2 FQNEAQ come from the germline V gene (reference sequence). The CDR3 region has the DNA TGTGCCAGCAGCTTAGCCCAGACTAGCGGGAGAGGACAAGAGACCCAGTACTTC. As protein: CASSLAQTSGRGQETQYF.

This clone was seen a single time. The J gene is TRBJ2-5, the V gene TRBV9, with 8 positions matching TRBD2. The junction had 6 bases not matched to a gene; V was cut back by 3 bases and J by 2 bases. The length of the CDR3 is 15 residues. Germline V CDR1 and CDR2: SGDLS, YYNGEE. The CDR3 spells CASSGGTSGQETQYF. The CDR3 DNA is TGTGCCAGCAGCGGCGGTACTAGCGGACAAGAGACCCAGTACTTC.

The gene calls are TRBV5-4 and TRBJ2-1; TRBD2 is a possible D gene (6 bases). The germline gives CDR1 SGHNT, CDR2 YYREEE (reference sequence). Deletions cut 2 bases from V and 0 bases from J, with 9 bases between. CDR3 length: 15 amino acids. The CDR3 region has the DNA TGTGCCAGCAGCTTTTGGGAGGCCTCCTACAATGAGCAGTTCTTC. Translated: CASSFWEASYNEQFF.

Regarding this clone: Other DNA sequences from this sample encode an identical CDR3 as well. In nucleotides, the CDR3 is TGTGCCAGCAGTGCAGTCTCCTACGAGCAGTACTTC. This gives the protein CASSAVSYEQYF. The gene calls are TRBV2 and TRBJ2-7, with D unclear. Deletions cut 4 bases from V and 0 bases from J, with 4 bases between. Germline loops: CDR1 SNHLY, CDR2 FYNNEI. This CDR3 has 12 residues. Combining the CDR3 with reference TRBV2 and TRBJ2-7 gives the whole variable domain EPEVTQTPSHQVTQMGQEVILRCVPISNHLYFYWYRQILGQKVEFLVSFYNNEISEKSEIFDDQFSVERPDGSNFTLKIRSTKLEDSAMYFCASSAVSYEQYFGPGTRLTVT.